This TCR beta chain was recorded in a study of persistence of HIV-infected CD4 T cells. The stimulus was an HIV-1 Gag 15-mer peptide pool, about 1 ug/peptide/mL. CD40L-negative CD69-negative CD45RO-high memory CD4+ T cells were sorted as populations depleted of antigen-responding cells. Anti-CD28/CD49d costimulation, CD40-blocking antibody and enfuvirtide were given to CD8-depleted PBMCs for 15 to 20 hours. As for this clone: Its antigen is undetermined.

This was the immunoSEQ version 4 assay in survey mode. Template was genomic DNA at roughly 9.3 ng/uL, with up to roughly 1 ug used per sample. Generated by immunoSEQ multiplex PCR, the TCRdb table keeps only in-frame clones and is missing some. The sample shows about 35,000 clones, over 75% of them seen only once. The source material was cultured CD4+ T cells from PBMCs, sampled from a patient who received antiretroviral therapy. This TCR was sampled from an adult with HIV. The donor label of this sample is uncertain.

The CDR3 DNA sequence: TGTGCCAGCAGCTTGGGCAGGGCGAACACTGAAGCTTTCTTT. This translates into CASSLGRANTEAFF. The V call is TRBV7-3, the J call TRBJ1-1; D may be TRBD1 (5 bases). Between the trimmed V and J ends, which lost 3 bases and 1 base, there was a span of 9 bases. The CDR3 totals 14 residues. Per the germline V gene, CDR1 is SGHTA and CDR2 is FQGTGA.